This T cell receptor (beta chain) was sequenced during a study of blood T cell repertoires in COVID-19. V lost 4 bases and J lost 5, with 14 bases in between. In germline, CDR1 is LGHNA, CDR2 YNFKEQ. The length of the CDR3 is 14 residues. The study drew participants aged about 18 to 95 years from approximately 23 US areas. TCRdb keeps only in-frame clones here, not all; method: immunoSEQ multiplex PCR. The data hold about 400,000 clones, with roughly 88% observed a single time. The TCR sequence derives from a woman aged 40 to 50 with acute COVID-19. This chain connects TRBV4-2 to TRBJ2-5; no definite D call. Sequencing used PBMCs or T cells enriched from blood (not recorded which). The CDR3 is CASSPLRGQETQYF. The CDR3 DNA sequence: TGTGCCAGCAGCCCCCTACGCGGTCAGGAGACCCAGTACTTC.